The 27 T cell receptor beta chains presented below share a single source sample, sequenced in a study of regulatory T cells in long-lasting Graves disease. Time point described: newly diagnosed GD, antithyroid drugs for less than 3 months. After RNA was extracted from PBMCs, the TCR library was made from it. Arm-PCR of CDR3 regions and iRepertoire HTBI primers were the basis on which TCR beta libraries were built. TCRdb passed the multiplex PCR reads through MiXCR, listing each CDR3 protein once. Of about 440,000 distinct CDR3 sequences in the sample, about 15% are singletons; the top ten hold 16%. The data also belong to a second study, concerning T cells in Graves' hyperthyroidism and ophthalmopathy.

Sequenced here: peripheral blood mononuclear cells (PBMCs), sampled at new diagnosis, from a patient treated with antithyroid drugs. These receptors were obtained from a young woman with Graves disease.

The V call is TRBV12-3 or TRBV12-4, the J call TRBJ1-4, with D possibly matching TRBD1 (5 bases). This CDR3 contains 15 residues. V shed 1 base and J shed 1 base, with 7 bases lying between them. In DNA form, the CDR3 reads TGTGCCAGCAGTTTAGGAGGGGAAACTAATGAAAAACTGTTTTTT. Protein: CASSLGGETNEKLFF.

In this sample, this clonotype turned up many times. The chain couples TRBV6-1 to TRBJ1-2; D uncertain. The CDR3 length is 14 residues. Germline CDR1 reads MNHNS; CDR2 reads SASEGT. V lost 6 bases, J lost 7 bases, and 18 bases lay in between. The CDR3 sequence: CASSPAIPYGGYTF. The CDR3 coding sequence is TGTGCCAGCAGCCCCGCTATCCCCTATGGTGGCTACACCTTC.

This clonotype has just a few counts. This rearrangement joins TRBV7-3 to TRBJ1-1; a weak D match, TRBD1 (5 bases). Germline V CDR1 and CDR2: SGHTA, FQGTGA. This CDR3 has 16 amino acids. V was pared by 5 bases and J by 5 bases, with 21 bases between. This CDR3 reads CASSPDGGKLNTEAFF. In DNA form, the CDR3 reads TGTGCCAGCAGCCCCGATGGGGGAAAACTTAATACTGAAGCTTTCTTT.

This clonotype came up once. The rearrangement uses TRBV9 and TRBJ2-3, with D perhaps matching TRBD2 (6 bases). The CDR3 runs 16 residues. Germline CDR1 SGDLS, CDR2 YYNGEE. Trimming removed 0 bases from V and 0 bases from J, with 11 bases in between. This CDR3 reads CASSVAAGRSTDTQYF. In DNA, the CDR3 is TGTGCCAGCAGCGTAGCTGCGGGAAGAAGCACAGATACGCAGTATTTT.

The sample holds a few counts of this clonotype. The chain links TRBV28 to TRBJ2-1, with 8 bases that match TRBD2. This CDR3 has 16 amino acids. V trimming: 5 bases; J trimming: 6 bases; junction bases outside the gene matches: 12. Germline assignment: CDR1 MDHEN and CDR2 SYDVKM. CDR3 DNA sequence: TGTGCCAGCAGTCCCGTTCGGGAGGGCCCTCTCAATGAGCAGTTCTTC. It translates to CASSPVREGPLNEQFF.

This clonotype appeared many times. The chain employs TRBV7-2 and TRBJ2-5; TRBD1 might be the D (6 bases). Looked up from germline, CDR1 is SGHTA and CDR2 is FQGNSA. Trimming took off 5 bases at V and 7 bases at J, with 20 bases between the two ends. There are 15 residues in the CDR3. The CDR3 DNA reads as TGTGCCAGCAGCCTCGACAGGCCCAGACGGGGGACCCAGTACTTC. Translating it yields CASSLDRPRRGTQYF.

The chain uses TRBV7-6 and TRBJ2-6; 11 bases match TRBD2. Trimming took 5 bases from V and 0 from J; bases not matched to a gene: 6. This CDR3 spans 18 amino acids. Germline V gene sequence: CDR1 SGHVS, CDR2 FNYEAQ. CDR3 in amino acids: CASSEGLAAVSGANVLTF. DNA for the CDR3: TGTGCCAGCAGCGAGGGACTAGCGGCAGTCTCTGGGGCCAACGTCCTGACTTTC.

Ten or more counts support this clonotype. The V call is TRBV28, the J call TRBJ1-2, with D uncertain. This CDR3 spans 15 amino acids. Germline V lookup: CDR1 MDHEN, CDR2 SYDVKM. V lost 6 bases and J 0 bases, leaving 14 bases between the germline ends. The CDR3 region has the DNA TGTGCCAGCAGCTCGACGGGCGAAGCTAACTATGGCTACACCTTC. It yields the protein CASSSTGEANYGYTF.

This clonotype was picked up one time. The rearrangement joins TRBV3-1 to TRBJ2-1; D is possibly TRBD2 (6 bases). Trimming took off 4 bases at V and 8 bases at J, with 15 bases between the two ends. This CDR3 contains 14 residues. Germline V gives CDR1 LGHDT, CDR2 YNNKEL (reference sequence). The CDR3 bases are TGTGCCAGCAGCCCTCCCAGTAGGGAGGATGAGCAGTTCTTC. It translates to CASSPPSREDEQFF.

The chain links TRBV24-1 to TRBJ2-1, with 11 bases fitting TRBD2. Germline lookup yields CDR1 KGHDR and CDR2 SFDVKD. With V trimmed by 5 bases and J by 4 bases, 3 bases remained unmatched. There are 15 residues in the CDR3. The CDR3 spells CATSVRLAGYNEQFF. The DNA for the CDR3 is TGTGCCACCAGTGTTAGACTAGCGGGATACAATGAGCAGTTCTTC.

This clonotype was found many times. The J gene is TRBJ1-1, the V gene TRBV2; 7 bases align to TRBD1. CDR1 is SNHLY, CDR2 FYNNEI, per germline. The V and J ends lost 8 bases and 3 bases, in that order; junction bases with no gene match: 6. The CDR3 contains 13 residues. The CDR3 spells CASLKGADTEAFF. The CDR3, as DNA: TGTGCCAGCTTGAAGGGGGCGGACACTGAAGCTTTCTTT.

This clonotype was seen at least ten times. This chain connects TRBV20-1 to TRBJ2-1; tentatively, D is TRBD1 or TRBD2 (5 bases each). CDR3 length: 16 residues. Germline CDR1 reads DFQATT; CDR2 reads SNEGSKA (reference sequence). V was cut by 6 bases and J by 0 bases, with 18 bases left in between. CDR3 nucleotides: TGCAGTGCCACCTTGTCGGGACCAAGCTCCTACAATGAGCAGTTCTTC. Its protein product is CSATLSGPSSYNEQFF.

This clonotype was counted ten times or more. In nucleotides, the CDR3 is TGCAGTGCTAAGCCACAGGGCCCTCAGGGCTACACCTTC. Amino acids: CSAKPQGPQGYTF. V usage is TRBV20-1 and J usage is TRBJ1-2; perhaps TRBD1 as D (6 bases). Trimming removed 4 bases from V and 8 bases from J, with 17 bases in between. CDR3 length: 13 residues. Germline CDR1 reads DFQATT; CDR2 reads SNEGSKA (reference sequence).

This clonotype was counted a few times. J is TRBJ2-2 and V is TRBV27, with D perhaps TRBD1 (5 bases). The CDR3 spans 16 residues. The germline gives CDR1 MNHEY, CDR2 SMNVEV (reference sequence). Between the trimmed V and J ends, which lost 1 base and 0 bases, there was a span of 9 bases. The CDR3 sequence: CASSLWGATNTGELFF. In DNA, the CDR3 is TGTGCCAGCAGTTTATGGGGCGCGACGAACACCGGGGAGCTGTTTTTT.

This clonotype showed up just a few times. The V call is TRBV19, the J call TRBJ2-1; 8 bases line up with TRBD2. With V trimmed by 7 bases and J by 4 bases, 9 bases remained unmatched. The CDR3 totals 15 residues. Germline-derived CDR1 and CDR2 are LNHDA and SQIVND (reference sequence). CDR3 DNA sequence: TGTGCCAGTACCACACTAGCGGACCCATACAATGAGCAGTTCTTC. Translated, it gives CASTTLADPYNEQFF.

This chain joins TRBV7-9 and TRBJ2-1; D uncertain. Per the germline V gene, CDR1 is SEHNR and CDR2 is FQNEAQ (reference sequence). V lost 7 bases to trimming and J lost 6 bases, with 10 bases between them. This CDR3 is built from 12 residues. The CDR3 loop reads CASIRAPNEQFF. The CDR3 nucleotides are TGTGCCAGCATTCGCGCGCCCAATGAGCAGTTCTTC.

This clonotype came up many times. V is TRBV2 and J is TRBJ1-2; no clear D gene. V was trimmed by 6 bases and J by 4 bases, leaving 15 bases between them. The CDR3 is 14 amino acids. Germline CDR1 SNHLY, CDR2 FYNNEI. The CDR3 DNA reads TGTGCCAGCAGCCCGACCAAAATTGGCTATGGCTACACCTTC. It is translated as CASSPTKIGYGYTF.

This clonotype was detected a few times. The chain links TRBV12-3 or TRBV12-4 to TRBJ1-4, with D tentatively TRBD1 (6 bases). This CDR3 comprises 13 residues. With 6 bases removed from V and 5 bases from J, the gap between germline ends came to 10 bases. CDR3 bases: TGTGCCAGCAGAGTGGGGGGCAATGAAAAACTGTTTTTT. It specifies CASRVGGNEKLFF.

This clonotype was recorded many times. This chain joins TRBV3-1 and TRBJ2-1; D gene unclear. In germline, CDR1 is LGHDT, CDR2 YNNKEL (reference sequence). The CDR3 has 12 amino acids. The V and J ends lost 1 base and 10 bases respectively, with 8 bases between them. The chain's CDR3 is CASSQVQGEQFF. The CDR3 nucleotides are TGTGCCAGCAGCCAAGTCCAAGGGGAGCAGTTCTTC.

This clonotype has a handful of counts. The chain employs TRBV10-3 and TRBJ1-1; D is unresolved. The V gene lost 3 bases and the J gene lost 3 bases, with 11 bases spanning the gap. The CDR3 spans 14 residues. Per the germline V gene, CDR1 is ENHRY and CDR2 is SYGVKD. CDR3 protein: CAISEEGKYTEAFF. DNA of the CDR3: TGTGCCATCAGTGAAGAGGGAAAATACACTGAAGCTTTCTTT.

This clonotype was seen more than once but under ten times. The chain recombines TRBV12-5 with TRBJ1-2; tentatively, D is TRBD1 (6 bases). CDR1 is LGHNT, CDR2 FRNRAP, per germline. The CDR3 consists of 16 residues. V lost 2 bases to trimming and J lost 0 bases, with 13 bases between them. The CDR3 region has the DNA TGTGCTAGTGGTTTGCTCGGACAGTCTTCTAACTATGGCTACACCTTC. It is translated as CASGLLGQSSNYGYTF. The full variable domain, rest sourced from reference TRBV12-5 and TRBJ1-2, is DARVTQTPRHKVTEMGQEVTMRCQPILGHNTVFWYRQTMMQGLELLAYFRNRAPLDDSGMPKDRFSAEMPDATLATLKIQPSEPRDSAVYFCASGLLGQSSNYGYTFGSGTRLTVV.

The genes are TRBV4-1 and TRBJ2-3, with D perhaps matching TRBD2 (6 bases). The V and J ends lost 0 bases and 6 bases respectively, with 22 bases between them. Germline values: CDR1 MGHRA, CDR2 YSYEKL. CDR3 length: 18 amino acids. The CDR3 coding sequence is TGCGCCAGCAGCCAAGATAAATGGGCGGGACGGCGGGCCGATACGCAGTATTTT. Residues: CASSQDKWAGRRADTQYF.

The chain couples TRBV20-1 to TRBJ1-2; TRBD1 matches at 7 bases. Per germline, CDR1 DFQATT and CDR2 SNEGSKA (reference sequence). Trimming at V came to 5 bases and at J to 0 bases, leaving 6 bases not matched to a gene. This CDR3 has 14 residues. The DNA of the CDR3 is TGCAGTGCTCCCCGGGACAGCCCTAACTATGGCTACACCTTC. Encoded protein: CSAPRDSPNYGYTF.

There are a few counts of this clonotype. This rearrangement joins TRBV29-1 to TRBJ2-7; a weak D match, TRBD2 (5 bases). Germline V gene data show CDR1 as SQVTM and CDR2 as ANQGSEA. V was pared by 5 bases and J by 2 bases, with 7 bases between. This CDR3 region has 11 residues. The CDR3 DNA reads TGCAGCGTTTGGGGAGCCTACGAGCAGTACTTC. Amino acid sequence: CSVWGAYEQYF.

This clonotype was seen repeatedly, ten times or more. The rearrangement uses TRBV5-1 and TRBJ1-2; tentatively, D is TRBD1 (5 bases). Germline CDR1 is SGHRS and CDR2 is YFSETQ. Between the trimmed V and J ends, which lost 4 bases and 2 bases, there was a span of 15 bases. This CDR3 is built from 15 residues. The CDR3 nucleotides read TGCGCCAGCAGCCCGGACGTGGGGGTAAACTATGGCTACACCTTC. The encoded protein is CASSPDVGVNYGYTF.

At least ten counts were recorded for this clonotype. The chain joins TRBV7-9 to TRBJ1-2; TRBD1 agrees at 10 bases. This CDR3 spans 14 amino acids. V lost 5 bases and J lost 5; bases outside the gene matches: 5. Germline CDR1 reads SEHNR; CDR2 reads FQNEAQ (reference sequence). The CDR3 DNA is TGTGCCAGCAGCCAGCGGACAGGGGGTTATGGCTACACCTTC. This gives the protein CASSQRTGGYGYTF. Based on the CDR3 plus reference TRBV7-9 and TRBJ1-2, the full variable domain is DTGVSQNPRHKITKRGQNVTFRCDPISEHNRLYWYRQTLGQGPEFLTYFQNEAQLEKSRLLSDRFSAERPKGSFSTLEIQRTEQGDSAMYLCASSQRTGGYGYTFGSGTRLTVV.

Only a few counts were recorded for this clonotype. An end of the junction differs from the germline gene, which may be a read error. The rearrangement joins TRBV13 to TRBJ2-4; either TRBD1 or TRBD2 may supply D (7 bases each). Germline V gene lookup returns CDR1 PRHDT and CDR2 FYEKMQ (reference sequence). The CDR3 sequence is 20 residues long. The CDR3 coding sequence is TGTGCCAGCAGCTTAGAGGGGACAGAGGGTGGTAGCGGGTCCAAAAGCATTCAGTACTTC. Its protein product is CASSLEGTEGGSGSKSIQYF.